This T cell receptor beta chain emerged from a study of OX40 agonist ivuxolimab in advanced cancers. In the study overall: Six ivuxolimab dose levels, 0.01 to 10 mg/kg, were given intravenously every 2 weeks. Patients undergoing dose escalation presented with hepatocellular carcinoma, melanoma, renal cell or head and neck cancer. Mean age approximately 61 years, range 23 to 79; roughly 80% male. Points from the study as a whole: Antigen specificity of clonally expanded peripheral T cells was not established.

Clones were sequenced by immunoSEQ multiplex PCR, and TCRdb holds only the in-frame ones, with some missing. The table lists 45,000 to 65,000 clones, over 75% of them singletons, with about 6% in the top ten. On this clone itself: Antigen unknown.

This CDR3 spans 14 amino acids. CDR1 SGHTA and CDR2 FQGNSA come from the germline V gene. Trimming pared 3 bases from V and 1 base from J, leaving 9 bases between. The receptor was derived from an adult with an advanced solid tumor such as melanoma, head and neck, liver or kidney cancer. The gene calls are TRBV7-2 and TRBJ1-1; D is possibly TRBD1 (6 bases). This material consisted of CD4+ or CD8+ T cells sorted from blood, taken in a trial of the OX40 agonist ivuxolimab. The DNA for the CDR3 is TGTGCCAGCAGCTTTACAGGGCGGAACACTGAAGCTTTCTTT. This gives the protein CASSFTGRNTEAFF.